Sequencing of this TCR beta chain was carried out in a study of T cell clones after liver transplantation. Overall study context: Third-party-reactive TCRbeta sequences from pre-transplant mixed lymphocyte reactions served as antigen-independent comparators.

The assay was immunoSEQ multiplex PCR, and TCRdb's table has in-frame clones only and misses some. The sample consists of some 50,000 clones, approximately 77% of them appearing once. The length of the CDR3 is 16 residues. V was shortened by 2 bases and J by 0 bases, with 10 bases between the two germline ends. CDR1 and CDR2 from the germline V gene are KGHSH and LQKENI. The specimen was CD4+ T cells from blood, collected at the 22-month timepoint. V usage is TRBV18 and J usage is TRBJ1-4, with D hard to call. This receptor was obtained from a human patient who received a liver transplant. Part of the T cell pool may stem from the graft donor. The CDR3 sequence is CASSPTESATNEKLFF. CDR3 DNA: TGTGCCAGCTCACCAACCGAGAGTGCAACTAATGAAAAACTGTTTTTT.